The 23 T cell receptor beta chains listed next were all sequenced from one sample in a study of T cell responses to AZD1222 COVID-19 vaccine. Here immunoSEQ multiplex PCR was the method, and the copy in TCRdb shows in-frame clones only, minus some. Of 150,000 or so clones listed, 85% to 95% are singletons. The specimen was peripheral blood, collected on day 0 of AZD1222 vaccination. These receptors all stem from an adult in good health.

V and J are TRBV5-6 and TRBJ2-1; D gene unclear. This CDR3 has 13 amino acids. With 0 bases removed from V and 10 bases from J, the gap between germline ends came to 11 bases. Germline V gene data show CDR1 as SGHDT and CDR2 as YYEEEE. The CDR3 loop is CASSLAMVREQFF. CDR3 nucleotide sequence: TGTGCCAGCAGCTTGGCCATGGTTAGGGAGCAGTTCTTC. The full variable domain, with the rest looked up from reference TRBV5-6 and TRBJ2-1, is DAGVTQSPTHLIKTRGQQVTLRCSPKSGHDTVSWYQQALGQGPQFIFQYYEEEERQRGNFPDRFSGHQFPNYSSELNVNALLLGDSALYLCASSLAMVREQFFGPGTRLTVL.

This rearrangement joins TRBV28 to TRBJ2-3; D might be TRBD1 or TRBD2, each matching 5 bases. CDR1 MDHEN and CDR2 SYDVKM come from the germline V gene. The length of the CDR3 is 16 residues. V was cut by 3 bases and J by 2 bases, with 15 bases left in between. The chain's CDR3 is CASSLGDPSPTDTQYF. The CDR3 DNA sequence: TGTGCCAGCAGTTTGGGGGATCCTTCCCCCACAGATACGCAGTATTTT.

The chain recombines TRBV19 with TRBJ1-6, with D perhaps TRBD1 (5 bases). Germline CDR1 reads LNHDA; CDR2 reads SQIVND (reference sequence). The germline V and J ends were trimmed by 4 bases and 8 bases, with 15 bases remaining between them. The CDR3 contains 15 residues. CDR3 amino acids: CASSTSAGNYSPLHF. CDR3 coding DNA: TGTGCCAGTAGTACTTCGGCAGGGAATTATTCACCCCTCCACTTT.

This chain joins TRBV28 and TRBJ2-1, with 7 bases identical to TRBD1. Looked up from germline, CDR1 is MDHEN and CDR2 is SYDVKM. The length of the CDR3 is 17 residues. The V and J ends lost 8 bases and 1 base, in that order; junction bases with no gene match: 14. CDR3: CASYSFPGTASYNEQFF. Here the CDR3 DNA reads TGTGCCAGCTACTCCTTTCCCGGGACAGCTTCCTACAATGAGCAGTTCTTC.

The CDR3 spells CSVEHQGGYGYTF. The CDR3 nucleotides read TGCAGCGTTGAGCACCAGGGAGGCTATGGCTACACCTTC. The chain recombines TRBV29-1 with TRBJ1-2, with D possibly being TRBD1 (5 bases). In germline, CDR1 is SQVTM, CDR2 ANQGSEA. The germline V and J ends were trimmed by 3 bases and 4 bases, with 12 bases remaining between them. This CDR3 is 13 amino acids long.

The chain joins TRBV11-2 to TRBJ1-5; 7 bases line up with TRBD1. Per the germline V gene, CDR1 is SGHAT and CDR2 is FQNNGV. The CDR3 is made up of 15 amino acids. Trimming cost V 0 bases and J 5 bases; bases outside gene matches: 4. This CDR3 reads CASSLDPTGDQPQHF. Here the CDR3 DNA reads TGTGCCAGCAGCTTAGATCCTACAGGGGATCAGCCCCAGCATTTT. The full variable domain, its missing parts supplied by reference TRBV11-2 and TRBJ1-5, is EAGVAQSPRYKIIEKRQSVAFWCNPISGHATLYWYQQILGQGPKLLIQFQNNGVVDDSQLPKDRFSAERLKGVDSTLKIQPAKLEDSAVYLCASSLDPTGDQPQHFGDGTRLSIL.

This chain connects TRBV4-1 to TRBJ1-1; D uncertain. V was pared by 2 bases and J by 0 bases, with 10 bases between. The CDR3 length is 15 residues. Germline values: CDR1 MGHRA, CDR2 YSYEKL. DNA of the CDR3: TGCGCCAGCAGCCAAAAACCGGCTTTGAACACTGAAGCTTTCTTT. Translation: CASSQKPALNTEAFF.

The genes are TRBV19 and TRBJ2-7; 7 bases map to TRBD1. J lost 4 bases, V lost 6 bases, and 3 bases had no gene match. This CDR3 contains 12 residues. Germline CDR1 reads LNHDA; CDR2 reads SQIVND (reference sequence). The CDR3 loop is CASSLQGYEQYF. The DNA of the CDR3 is TGTGCCAGTAGCTTACAGGGGTACGAGCAGTACTTC.

The V gene is TRBV19, the J gene TRBJ2-2, with TRBD1 matching over 8 bases. Trimming cost V 7 bases and J 7 bases; bases outside gene matches: 8. This CDR3 has 14 residues. Germline CDR1 LNHDA, CDR2 SQIVND (reference sequence). The CDR3: CASIKQGAGGELFF. CDR3 sequence (DNA): TGTGCCAGTATAAAGCAGGGGGCGGGCGGGGAGCTGTTTTTT.

This rearrangement joins TRBV25-1 to TRBJ2-7, with D perhaps given as TRBD1 or TRBD2 (5 bases each). From germline, CDR1 is MGHDK and CDR2 SYGVNS. This CDR3 is built from 13 residues. The V end was cut by 4 bases, the J end by 7 bases, with 14 bases between. CDR3 bases: TGTGCCAGCAGTGGCAGGGAGATGCGAGAGCAGTACTTC. Amino acids: CASSGREMREQYF.

V usage is TRBV11-2 and J usage is TRBJ1-5, with unresolved D. Per germline, CDR1 SGHAT and CDR2 FQNNGV. The length of the CDR3 is 12 residues. Trimming removed 1 base from V and 6 bases from J, with 4 bases in between. The CDR3 reads CASSLGGQPQHF. CDR3 coding DNA: TGTGCCAGCAGCTTAGGGGGTCAGCCCCAGCATTTT.

This clone was seen just once. The J gene is TRBJ2-7, the V gene TRBV28, with unresolved D. The length of the CDR3 is 14 residues. The germline V gene encodes CDR1 MDHEN and CDR2 SYDVKM. Trimming removed 6 bases from V and 3 bases from J, with 15 bases in between. CDR3 loop: CASSSLAVGYEQYF. The DNA of the CDR3 is TGTGCCAGCAGCAGCCTCGCTGTTGGCTACGAGCAGTACTTC. Drawing the rest from reference TRBV28 and TRBJ2-7, the complete variable domain is DVKVTQSSRYLVKRTGEKVFLECVQDMDHENMFWYRQDPGLGLRLIYFSYDVKMKEKGDIPEGYSVSREKKERFSLILESASTNQTSMYLCASSSLAVGYEQYFGPGTRLTVT.

The rearrangement uses TRBV5-1 and TRBJ2-7; 7 bases fit TRBD1. CDR1 and CDR2 (germline): SGHRS, YFSETQ. This CDR3 spans 14 amino acids. V shed 3 bases and J 4 bases; nucleotides not matched to a gene: 7. Here the CDR3 DNA reads TGCGCCAGCAGCTCGACACCGACAGGGTACGAGCAGTACTTC. Encoded protein: CASSSTPTGYEQYF.

As regards this clone: One end of the junction does not line up with germline, which may come from a read error. This chain uses TRBV3-1 (or the pseudogene TRBV3-2) with TRBJ1-2; D not certain. The CDR3 runs to 12 residues. Germline CDR1 is LGHDT and CDR2 is YNNKEL (reference sequence). In DNA form, the CDR3 reads TGTGCCAGCAGCCAAGAAAGGTTCCGCCCGTCCTTC. This sequence encodes CASSQERFRPSF.

The rearrangement links TRBV28 to TRBJ1-1; tentative D call: TRBD1 (5 bases). Germline V gene sequence: CDR1 MDHEN, CDR2 SYDVKM. CDR3 length equals 14 residues. Between the trimmed V and J ends, which lost 3 bases and 1 base, there was a span of 9 bases. In DNA form, the CDR3 reads TGTGCCAGCAGTTTGGGACCTCCGAACACTGAAGCTTTCTTT. Translating gives CASSLGPPNTEAFF.

This clone was seen just once. The gene calls are TRBV7-9 and TRBJ2-7, with D perhaps TRBD2 (5 bases). Per germline, CDR1 SEHNR and CDR2 FQNEAQ (reference sequence). The CDR3 sequence is 15 residues long. Trimming took off 5 bases at V and 4 bases at J, with 18 bases between the two ends. The CDR3, as DNA: TGTGCCAGCAGCCCGGGGTCGTCCAGGCTGTACGAGCAGTACTTC. This encodes CASSPGSSRLYEQYF. The full variable domain, in which reference TRBV7-9 and TRBJ2-7 provide the parts outside the CDR3, is DTGVSQNPRHKITKRGQNVTFRCDPISEHNRLYWYRQTLGQGPEFLTYFQNEAQLEKSRLLSDRFSAERPKGSFSTLEIQRTEQGDSAMYLCASSPGSSRLYEQYFGPGTRLTVT.

The chain is built from TRBV5-6 and TRBJ2-4; 9 positions match TRBD1. The V gene end was trimmed by 2 bases and the J gene end by 5 bases; junction bases not matched to a gene: 2. The germline V gene encodes CDR1 SGHDT and CDR2 YYEEEE. This CDR3 region has 14 residues. The CDR3 DNA is TGTGCCAGCAGCTTTAGGGACAGGGAAAACATTCAGTACTTC. This gives the protein CASSFRDRENIQYF.

The gene calls are TRBV7-2 and TRBJ2-7, with 13 bases identical to TRBD2. The germline V gene has CDR1 SGHTA and CDR2 FQGNSA. V dropped 1 base and J dropped 5; count of bases not matched to a gene: 5. The CDR3 has 16 amino acids. DNA for the CDR3: TGTGCCAGCAGCTTAGTAGCGGGACTAGCGGGGAACGAGCAGTACTTC. This translates into CASSLVAGLAGNEQYF.

This chain joins TRBV18 and TRBJ2-7; 9 positions agree with TRBD1. Germline V CDR1 and CDR2: KGHSH, LQKENI. V shed 5 bases, J shed 5 bases, and the junction held 4 bases outside the gene matches. This CDR3 has 13 amino acids. The CDR3 is CASSVGTGNEQYF. CDR3 bases: TGTGCCAGCTCAGTTGGGACAGGGAACGAGCAGTACTTC.

This clone was found once. The chain uses TRBV9 and TRBJ2-7; tentative D call: TRBD2 (6 bases). The CDR3 loop spans 14 amino acids. Germline assignment: CDR1 SGDLS and CDR2 YYNGEE. V was shortened by 0 bases and J by 4 bases, with 11 bases between the two germline ends. The CDR3 here is CASSVGGTPYEQYF. The CDR3 DNA reads TGTGCCAGCAGCGTAGGCGGGACCCCATACGAGCAGTACTTC.

CDR3 protein: CASTNHAGNSPLHF. The DNA of the CDR3 is TGTGCCAGCACCAACCATGCGGGGAATTCACCCCTCCACTTT. The chain uses TRBV6-4 and TRBJ1-6; D not resolved. Germline CDR1 is MRHNA and CDR2 is SNTAGT. V lost 7 bases to trimming and J lost 7 bases, with 14 bases between them. This CDR3 has 14 residues.

This chain joins TRBV9 and TRBJ1-1; the D is unclear. The CDR3 extends over 14 amino acids. Deletions cut 0 bases from V and 3 bases from J, with 9 bases between. Germline loops: CDR1 SGDLS, CDR2 YYNGEE. The CDR3 DNA is TGTGCCAGCAGCGTAGTTACTTCGGACACTGAAGCTTTCTTT. This codes for CASSVVTSDTEAFF.

The chain joins TRBV7-9 to TRBJ1-3, with 8 bases fitting TRBD1. This CDR3 spans 19 amino acids. V lost 5 bases, J lost 0 bases, and 15 bases stayed unmatched. CDR1 is SEHNR, CDR2 FQNEAQ, per germline (reference sequence). The CDR3 DNA sequence: TGTGCCAGCAGCCAGGGACAGGCCCCTCGATCTTTCTCTGGAAACACCATATATTTT. Amino acid sequence: CASSQGQAPRSFSGNTIYF.